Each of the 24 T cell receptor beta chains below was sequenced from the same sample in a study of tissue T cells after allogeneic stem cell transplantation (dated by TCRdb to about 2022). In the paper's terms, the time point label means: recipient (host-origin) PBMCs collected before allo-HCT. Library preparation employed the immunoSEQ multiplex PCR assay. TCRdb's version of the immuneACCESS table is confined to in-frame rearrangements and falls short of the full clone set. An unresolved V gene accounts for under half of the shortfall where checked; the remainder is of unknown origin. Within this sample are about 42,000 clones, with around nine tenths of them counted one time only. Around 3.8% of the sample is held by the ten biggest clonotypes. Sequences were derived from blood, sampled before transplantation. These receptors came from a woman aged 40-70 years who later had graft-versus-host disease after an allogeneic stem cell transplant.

The CDR3 DNA follows: TGTGCCAGCAGCTCTAGCGGGACAGGTATTAATGAAAAACTGTTTTTT. It is translated as CASSSSGTGINEKLFF. The genes are TRBV7-9 and TRBJ1-4, with 8 bases fitting TRBD1. Per germline, CDR1 SEHNR and CDR2 FQNEAQ (reference sequence). There are 16 residues in the CDR3. V dropped 4 bases and J dropped 4; count of bases not matched to a gene: 8.

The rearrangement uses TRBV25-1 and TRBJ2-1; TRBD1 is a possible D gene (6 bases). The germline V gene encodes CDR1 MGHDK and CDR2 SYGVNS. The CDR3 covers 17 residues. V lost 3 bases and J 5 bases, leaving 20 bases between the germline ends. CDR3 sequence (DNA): TGTGCCAGCAGTGACTCACCCGTCGGTACAGGGCACAATGAGCAGTTCTTC. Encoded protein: CASSDSPVGTGHNEQFF.

CDR3 in amino acids: CASRDRSDDEQFF. As DNA, the CDR3 is TGTGCCAGCAGAGACAGATCGGACGATGAGCAGTTCTTC. The V gene is TRBV7-9, the J gene TRBJ2-1, with D possibly being TRBD1 (5 bases). This CDR3 spans 13 amino acids. Germline CDR1 is SEHNR and CDR2 is FQNEAQ (reference sequence). The germline V and J ends were trimmed by 6 bases and 8 bases, with 14 bases remaining between them.

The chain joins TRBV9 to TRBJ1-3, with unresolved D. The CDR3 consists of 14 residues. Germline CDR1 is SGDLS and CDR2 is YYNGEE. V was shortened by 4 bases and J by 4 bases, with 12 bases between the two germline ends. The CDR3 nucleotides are TGTGCCAGCAGCCAGCGGGGTGCGGGAAACACCATATATTTT. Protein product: CASSQRGAGNTIYF.

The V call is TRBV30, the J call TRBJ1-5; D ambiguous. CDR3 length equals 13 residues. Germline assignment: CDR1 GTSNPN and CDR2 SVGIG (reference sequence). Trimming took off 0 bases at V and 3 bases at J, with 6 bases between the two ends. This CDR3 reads CAWSVGPNQPQHF. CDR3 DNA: TGTGCCTGGAGTGTTGGCCCCAATCAGCCCCAGCATTTT.

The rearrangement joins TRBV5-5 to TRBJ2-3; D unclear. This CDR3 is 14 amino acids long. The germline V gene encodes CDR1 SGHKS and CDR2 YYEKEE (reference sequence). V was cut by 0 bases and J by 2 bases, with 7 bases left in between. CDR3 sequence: CASSLAALTDTQYF. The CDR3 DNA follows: TGTGCCAGCAGCTTGGCCGCACTCACAGATACGCAGTATTTT. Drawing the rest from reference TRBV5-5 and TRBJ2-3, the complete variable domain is DAGVTQSPTHLIKTRGQQVTLRCSPISGHKSVSWYQQVLGQGPQFIFQYYEKEERGRGNFPDRFSARQFPNYSSELNVNALLLGDSALYLCASSLAALTDTQYFGPGTRLTVL.

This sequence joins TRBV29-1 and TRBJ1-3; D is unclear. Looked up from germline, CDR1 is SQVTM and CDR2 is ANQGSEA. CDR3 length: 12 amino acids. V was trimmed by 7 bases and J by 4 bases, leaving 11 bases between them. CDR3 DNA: TGCAGCGCTCGGGGTACAGGAAACACCATATATTTT. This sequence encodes CSARGTGNTIYF.

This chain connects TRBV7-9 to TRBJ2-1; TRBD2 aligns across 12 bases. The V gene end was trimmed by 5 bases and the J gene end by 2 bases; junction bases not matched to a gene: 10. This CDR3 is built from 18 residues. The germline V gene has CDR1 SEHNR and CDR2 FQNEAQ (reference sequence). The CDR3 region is CASSTILAGGWTYNEQFF. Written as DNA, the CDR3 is TGTGCCAGCAGCACGATACTAGCGGGAGGTTGGACCTACAATGAGCAGTTCTTC.

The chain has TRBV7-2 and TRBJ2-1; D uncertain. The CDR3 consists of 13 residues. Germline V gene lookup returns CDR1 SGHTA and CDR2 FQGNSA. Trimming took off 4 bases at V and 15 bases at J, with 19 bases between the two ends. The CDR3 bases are TGTGCCAGCAGCTCACCCCGGAGCCCTAGGAGGTTCTTC. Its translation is CASSSPRSPRRFF.

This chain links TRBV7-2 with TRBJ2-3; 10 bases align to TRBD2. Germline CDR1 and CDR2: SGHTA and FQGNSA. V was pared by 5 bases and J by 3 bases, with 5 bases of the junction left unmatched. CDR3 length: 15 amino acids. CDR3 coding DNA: TGTGCCAGCAGCCCAGTGGGACTAGCGACAGATACGCAGTATTTT. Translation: CASSPVGLATDTQYF.

CDR3 nucleotide sequence: TGTGCCAGCAGCTTTGGGGATGTTATTACTAATGAAAAACTGTTTTTT. Its translation is CASSFGDVITNEKLFF. J is TRBJ1-4 and V is TRBV5-5; D gene unclear. Trimming took 2 bases from V and 2 from J, leaving 13 bases between them. Germline loops: CDR1 SGHKS, CDR2 YYEKEE (reference sequence). The CDR3 is made up of 16 amino acids.

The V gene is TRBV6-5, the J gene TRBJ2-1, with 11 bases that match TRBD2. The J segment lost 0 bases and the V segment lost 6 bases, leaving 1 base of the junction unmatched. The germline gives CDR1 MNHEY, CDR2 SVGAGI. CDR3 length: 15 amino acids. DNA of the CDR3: TGTGCCAGCAGGACTAGCGGGGCCTCCTACAATGAGCAGTTCTTC. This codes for CASRTSGASYNEQFF.

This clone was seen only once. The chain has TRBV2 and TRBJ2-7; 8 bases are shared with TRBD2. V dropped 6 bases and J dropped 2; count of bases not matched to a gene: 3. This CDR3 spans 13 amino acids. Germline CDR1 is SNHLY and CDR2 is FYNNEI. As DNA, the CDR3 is TGTGCCAGCAGGCGGGAGGCCACCTACGAGCAGTACTTC. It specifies CASRREATYEQYF.

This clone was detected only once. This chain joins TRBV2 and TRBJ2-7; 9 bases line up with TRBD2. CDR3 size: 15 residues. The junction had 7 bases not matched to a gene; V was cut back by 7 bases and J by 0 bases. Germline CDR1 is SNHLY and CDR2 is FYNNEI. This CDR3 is CASKGLAGSSYEQYF. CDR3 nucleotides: TGTGCCAGCAAGGGCCTAGCGGGATCCTCCTACGAGCAGTACTTC. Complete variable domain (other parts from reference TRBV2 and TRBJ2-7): EPEVTQTPSHQVTQMGQEVILRCVPISNHLYFYWYRQILGQKVEFLVSFYNNEISEKSEIFDDQFSVERPDGSNFTLKIRSTKLEDSAMYFCASKGLAGSSYEQYFGPGTRLTVT.

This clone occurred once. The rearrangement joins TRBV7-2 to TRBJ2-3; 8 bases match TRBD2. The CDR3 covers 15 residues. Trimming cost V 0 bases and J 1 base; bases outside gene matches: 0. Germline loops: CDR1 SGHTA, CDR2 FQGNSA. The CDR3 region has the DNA TGTGCCAGCAGCTTAGCGACTAGCGGCACAGATACGCAGTATTTT. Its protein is CASSLATSGTDTQYF.

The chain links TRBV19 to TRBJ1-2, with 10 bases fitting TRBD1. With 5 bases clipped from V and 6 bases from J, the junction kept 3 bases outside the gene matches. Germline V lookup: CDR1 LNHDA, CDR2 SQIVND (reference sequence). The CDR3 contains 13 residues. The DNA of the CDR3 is TGTGCCAGTAGTCTCGGACAGGGGGATGGCTACACCTTC. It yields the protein CASSLGQGDGYTF.

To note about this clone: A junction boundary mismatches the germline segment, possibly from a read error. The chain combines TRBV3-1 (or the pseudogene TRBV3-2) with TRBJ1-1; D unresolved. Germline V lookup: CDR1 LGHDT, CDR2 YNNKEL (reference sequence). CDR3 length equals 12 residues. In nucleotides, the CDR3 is TGTGCCAGCAGCCAAGATTCCGTAACGGCGGAATTT. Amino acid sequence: CASSQDSVTAEF.

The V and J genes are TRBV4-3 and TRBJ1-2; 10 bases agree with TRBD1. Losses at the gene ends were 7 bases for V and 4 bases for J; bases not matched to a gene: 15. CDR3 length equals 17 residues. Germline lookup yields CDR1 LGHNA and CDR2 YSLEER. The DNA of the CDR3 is TGCGCCAGCACTTCCGACGCCGACAGGGGGCGCTTCTATGGCTACACCTTC. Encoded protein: CASTSDADRGRFYGYTF.

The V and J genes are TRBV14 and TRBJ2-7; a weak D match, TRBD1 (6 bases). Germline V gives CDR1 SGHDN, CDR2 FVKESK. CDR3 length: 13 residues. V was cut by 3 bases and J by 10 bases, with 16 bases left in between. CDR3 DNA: TGTGCCAGCAGCCAGGGGGCAGCCGGGCTACAGTACTTC. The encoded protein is CASSQGAAGLQYF.

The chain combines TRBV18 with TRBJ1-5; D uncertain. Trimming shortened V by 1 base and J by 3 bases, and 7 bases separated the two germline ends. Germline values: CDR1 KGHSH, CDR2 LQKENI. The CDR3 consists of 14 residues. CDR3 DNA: TGTGCCAGCTCACCACTGTCCTCCAATCAGCCCCAGCATTTT. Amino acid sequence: CASSPLSSNQPQHF.

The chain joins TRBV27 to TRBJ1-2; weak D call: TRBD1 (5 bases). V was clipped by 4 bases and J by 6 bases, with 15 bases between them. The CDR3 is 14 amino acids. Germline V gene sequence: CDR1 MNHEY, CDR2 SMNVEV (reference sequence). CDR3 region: CASSSSNRWDGYTF. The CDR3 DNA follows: TGTGCCAGCAGTTCAAGTAACAGGTGGGATGGCTACACCTTC.

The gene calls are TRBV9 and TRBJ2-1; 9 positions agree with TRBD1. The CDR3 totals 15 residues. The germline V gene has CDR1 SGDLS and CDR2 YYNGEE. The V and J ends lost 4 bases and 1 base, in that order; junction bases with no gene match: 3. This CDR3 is CASSPGQGSYNEQFF. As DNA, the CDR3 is TGTGCCAGCAGCCCGGGACAGGGATCCTACAATGAGCAGTTCTTC.

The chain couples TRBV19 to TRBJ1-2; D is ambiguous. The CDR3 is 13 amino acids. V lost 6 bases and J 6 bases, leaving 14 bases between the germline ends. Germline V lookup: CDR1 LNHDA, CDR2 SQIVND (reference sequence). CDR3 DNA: TGTGCCAGTAGCTTCCGAAGGAATGATGGCTACACCTTC. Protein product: CASSFRRNDGYTF.

DNA for the CDR3: TGTGCCAGCAGTGAATACCCTGAAGCTTTCTTT. Translating it yields CASSEYPEAFF. This chain links TRBV25-1 with TRBJ1-1; D unclear. The germline CDR1 and CDR2 sequences are MGHDK and SYGVNS. Trimming shortened V by 0 bases and J by 6 bases, and 2 bases separated the two germline ends. The CDR3 is made up of 11 amino acids.